Described below is a single T cell receptor beta chain sequence and its context. This record comes from a study of T cell changes during pregnancy in multiple sclerosis. Method: immunoSEQ multiplex PCR; TCRdb's copy keeps in-frame clones and lacks some. The sample has about 69,000 clones, around 92% seen once; the top ten hold under 2%. This CDR3 has 15 amino acids. The V segment lost 4 bases and the J segment 5 bases; nucleotides outside the gene matches: 9. Germline CDR1 is SEHNR and CDR2 is FQNEAQ (reference sequence). The source of this sequence is a female donor in good health, enrolled as a control in a pregnancy study. V usage is TRBV7-9 and J usage is TRBJ2-5; 8 positions agree with TRBD1. The material sequenced was peripheral blood, taken in the third trimester of pregnancy. CDR3: CASSSAQGAGETQYF. The DNA of the CDR3 is TGTGCCAGCAGCTCGGCCCAGGGGGCCGGTGAGACCCAGTACTTC. Together with reference TRBV7-9 and TRBJ2-5, the CDR3 gives the full variable domain: DTGVSQNPRHKITKRGQNVTFRCDPISEHNRLYWYRQTLGQGPEFLTYFQNEAQLEKSRLLSDRFSAERPKGSFSTLEIQRTEQGDSAMYLCASSSAQGAGETQYFGPGTRLLVL.